The 23 T cell receptor beta chains in this list originate from one sample, sequenced in a study of beta chain features in type 1 diabetes. The whole isolated RNA underwent reverse transcription, so sequencing captured expressed TCRB transcripts. Data came from immunoSEQ multiplex PCR; TCRdb stores just in-frame clones and leaves some out. The sample consists of some 360,000 clones, around a fifth of them appearing once. Sequenced input: naive CD4+ T cells from blood. The receptors were sampled from a woman under 30 in good health.

This clone occurred a few times. This chain joins TRBV18 and TRBJ1-5; no definite D call. Germline CDR1 reads KGHSH; CDR2 reads LQKENI. The V and J ends lost 3 bases and 0 bases respectively, with 9 bases between them. The CDR3 consists of 15 residues. The CDR3 loop reads CASSPRLYSNQPQHF. CDR3 coding DNA: TGTGCCAGCTCACCGAGACTCTATAGCAATCAGCCCCAGCATTTT.

This rearrangement joins TRBV29-1 to TRBJ2-5; 10 bases line up with TRBD1. CDR1 is SQVTM, CDR2 ANQGSEA, per germline. V lost 5 bases and J lost 5; bases outside the gene matches: 5. There are 13 residues in the CDR3. CDR3: CSVRQGAKETQYF. The CDR3 DNA reads as TGCAGCGTTCGACAGGGGGCGAAGGAGACCCAGTACTTC.

The chain couples TRBV29-1 to TRBJ2-1; tentatively, D is TRBD2 (5 bases). The CDR3 is 14 amino acids. The V end lost 3 bases, the J end lost 4 bases, and 13 bases lay between the germline ends. CDR1 is SQVTM, CDR2 ANQGSEA, per germline. Here the CDR3 DNA reads TGCAGCGTTGATGGGTCAGGACTTTACAATGAGCAGTTCTTC. Amino acid sequence: CSVDGSGLYNEQFF.

In its sample, this clone was seen a few times. Here the CDR3 reads CASSLPTRTEAFF. The DNA for the CDR3 is TGCGCCAGCAGCTTGCCCACCAGGACTGAAGCTTTCTTT. This chain links TRBV5-1 with TRBJ1-1; no definite D call. The CDR3 length is 13 residues. Looked up from germline, CDR1 is SGHRS and CDR2 is YFSETQ. The V and J ends lost 1 base and 5 bases respectively, with 9 bases between them.

The chain is built from TRBV7-9 and TRBJ2-4; 10 bases are a match to TRBD2. The germline V gene encodes CDR1 SEHNR and CDR2 FQNEAQ (reference sequence). The CDR3 loop spans 15 amino acids. The V gene end was trimmed by 5 bases and the J gene end by 4 bases; junction bases not matched to a gene: 5. Here the CDR3 reads CASSQRTSGKNIQYF. Here the CDR3 DNA reads TGTGCCAGCAGCCAAAGGACTAGCGGTAAAAACATTCAGTACTTC.

This clone was seen more than once but under ten times. The rearrangement joins TRBV6-6 to TRBJ2-7; tentatively, D is TRBD1 (5 bases). CDR1 MNHNY and CDR2 SVGAGI come from the germline V gene (reference sequence). The ends were cut back, 4 bases at V and 7 bases at J, with 14 bases in the middle. This CDR3 contains 13 residues. CDR3 residues: CASSSAGYREQYF. The CDR3 nucleotides read TGTGCCAGCAGTTCAGCCGGCTACAGGGAGCAGTACTTC.

The chain links TRBV5-1 to TRBJ2-7; TRBD2 agrees at 7 bases. Germline CDR1 is SGHRS and CDR2 is YFSETQ. This CDR3 comprises 13 residues. J was trimmed by 7 bases and V by 1 base; bases with no gene match: 5. CDR3 sequence (DNA): TGCGCCAGCAGCTTGATGCGGGAGAGGGAGCAGTACTTC. Its protein is CASSLMREREQYF.

The rearrangement links TRBV14 to TRBJ2-3; possibly TRBD1 for D (5 bases). Germline V lookup: CDR1 SGHDN, CDR2 FVKESK. This CDR3 comprises 16 residues. Trimming cost V 4 bases and J 1 base, with 15 bases left between them. The CDR3: CASSLRRASGTDTQYF. CDR3 coding DNA: TGTGCCAGCAGCCTGCGCAGGGCTTCAGGCACAGATACGCAGTATTTT.

This clone was seen more than once but under ten times. V and J are TRBV13 and TRBJ1-1; no clear D. Germline CDR1 PRHDT, CDR2 FYEKMQ (reference sequence). Trimming stripped 0 bases from V and 0 bases from J, with 8 bases between. The CDR3 covers 15 residues. The CDR3: CASSLGAGMNTEAFF. CDR3 DNA: TGTGCCAGCAGCTTAGGCGCAGGAATGAACACTGAAGCTTTCTTT.

This clone was found a few times. This rearrangement joins TRBV13 to TRBJ2-2; TRBD2 agrees at 11 bases. Germline-derived CDR1 and CDR2 are PRHDT and FYEKMQ (reference sequence). The CDR3 runs 17 residues. V was pared by 1 base and J by 1 base, with 2 bases of the junction left unmatched. The CDR3 loop reads CASSLDGLAGNTGELFF. In DNA, the CDR3 is TGTGCCAGCAGCTTAGATGGACTAGCGGGGAACACCGGGGAGCTGTTTTTT.

A few counts support this clone. The chain combines TRBV30 with TRBJ2-7, with 13 bases that match TRBD2. V shed 6 bases, J shed 3 bases, and the junction held 2 bases outside the gene matches. This CDR3 contains 13 residues. Germline CDR1 reads GTSNPN; CDR2 reads SVGIG (reference sequence). The CDR3 spells CACGLAGVYEQYF. Here the CDR3 DNA reads TGTGCCTGTGGACTAGCGGGAGTCTACGAGCAGTACTTC.

The rearrangement joins TRBV30 to TRBJ1-6; D is uncertain. V was clipped by 7 bases and J by 4 bases, with 14 bases between them. Germline V CDR1 and CDR2: GTSNPN, SVGIG (reference sequence). This CDR3 has 14 residues. The CDR3 loop reads CAFTWQIYNSPLHF. The CDR3 DNA reads TGTGCCTTCACGTGGCAGATTTATAATTCACCCCTCCACTTT.

V is TRBV18 and J is TRBJ1-1; D possibly corresponds to TRBD1 (5 bases). This CDR3 is built from 13 residues. Between the trimmed V and J ends, which lost 0 bases and 10 bases, there was a span of 12 bases. In germline, CDR1 is KGHSH, CDR2 LQKENI. The CDR3 reads CASSPPSRVGAFF. DNA of the CDR3: TGTGCCAGCTCACCACCCAGCAGGGTGGGAGCTTTCTTT.

This clone was seen only a few times. The gene calls are TRBV9 and TRBJ1-2; no firm D call. Trimming pared 4 bases from V and 7 bases from J, leaving 17 bases between. This CDR3 is built from 14 residues. Germline-derived CDR1 and CDR2 are SGDLS and YYNGEE. The CDR3 coding sequence is TGTGCCAGCAGCCCCGGTGGGGAGGGTGGTGGCTACACCTTC. Translated, it gives CASSPGGEGGGYTF.

This chain joins TRBV12-5 and TRBJ1-1; D remains ambiguous. V lost 1 base, J lost 8 bases, and 17 bases lay in between. The CDR3 runs 15 residues. CDR1 and CDR2 (germline): LGHNT, FRNRAP. CDR3 DNA sequence: TGTGCTAGTGGTTTGGAGGGAGGAAAGGCCGGGGAAGCTTTCTTT. It is translated as CASGLEGGKAGEAFF.

This clone came up a few times. The chain has TRBV14 and TRBJ2-1, with 7 bases lining up with TRBD2. The CDR3 is made up of 17 amino acids. CDR1 and CDR2 from the germline V gene are SGHDN and FVKESK. The ends lost 0 bases at V and 7 bases at J; junction bases unmatched: 12. For the CDR3, the DNA is TGTGCCAGCAGCCAAGATTACCCCGGGAGGTGGCGGAATGAGCAGTTCTTC. Translating it yields CASSQDYPGRWRNEQFF.

V and J are TRBV27 and TRBJ1-6; D gene uncertain. The CDR3 runs 11 residues. V was clipped by 11 bases and J by 7 bases, with 9 bases between them. Germline CDR1 and CDR2: MNHEY and SMNVEV (reference sequence). The CDR3 nucleotides are TGTGCCGCGGGGAAGAATTCACCCCTCCACTTT. This gives the protein CAAGKNSPLHF.

The rearrangement uses TRBV4-3 and TRBJ1-2; 7 bases are shared with TRBD1. After removal of 3 bases from V and 2 bases from J, the junction contained 3 bases not matched to a gene. The CDR3 has 14 amino acids. The V gene's germline CDR1 is LGHNA and CDR2 YSLEER. CDR3 sequence (DNA): TGCGCCAGCAGCCACACGGACAGGAACTATGGCTACACCTTC. This codes for CASSHTDRNYGYTF.

J is TRBJ1-1 and V is TRBV19, with 8 bases matching TRBD1. V shed 7 bases and J 6 bases; nucleotides not matched to a gene: 7. The CDR3 has 13 amino acids. Germline lookup yields CDR1 LNHDA and CDR2 SQIVND (reference sequence). The CDR3 spells CASIRQGMPEAFF. The CDR3 nucleotides are TGTGCCAGTATTCGACAGGGGATGCCTGAAGCTTTCTTT.

This clone was found a few times. The rearrangement joins TRBV5-6 to TRBJ2-4, with D perhaps TRBD1 (5 bases). The CDR3 runs 14 residues. Germline V gene sequence: CDR1 SGHDT, CDR2 YYEEEE. The V gene lost 0 bases and the J gene lost 10 bases, with 14 bases spanning the gap. CDR3 nucleotide sequence: TGTGCCAGCAGCTTGGTGGCGCCCCCAGGGATTCAGTACTTC. Translation gives CASSLVAPPGIQYF. Together with reference TRBV5-6 and TRBJ2-4, the CDR3 gives the full variable domain: DAGVTQSPTHLIKTRGQQVTLRCSPKSGHDTVSWYQQALGQGPQFIFQYYEEEERQRGNFPDRFSGHQFPNYSSELNVNALLLGDSALYLCASSLVAPPGIQYFGAGTRLSVL.

This clone was counted only a few times. The gene calls are TRBV2 and TRBJ2-5; weak D call: TRBD2 (5 bases). Trimming stripped 2 bases from V and 7 bases from J, with 11 bases between. Germline assignment: CDR1 SNHLY and CDR2 FYNNEI. The CDR3 extends over 13 amino acids. The CDR3 bases are TGTGCCAGCAGTGAATTCGGACTTGCGACCCAGTACTTC. Translation: CASSEFGLATQYF.

This clone was counted a few times. The CDR3 bases are TGTGCCAGCACCCCCGGGACAGGGGGAAACACCATATATTTT. This encodes CASTPGTGGNTIYF. V gene TRBV25-1 combines with J gene TRBJ1-3; 9 bases are a match to TRBD1. Per the germline V gene, CDR1 is MGHDK and CDR2 is SYGVNS. The V segment lost 7 bases and the J segment 4 bases; nucleotides outside the gene matches: 5. This CDR3 has 14 residues.

The V call is TRBV30, the J call TRBJ2-3, with D uncertain. CDR3 length: 11 amino acids. V shed 2 bases and J shed 5 bases, with 5 bases lying between them. Looked up from germline, CDR1 is GTSNPN and CDR2 is SVGIG (reference sequence). Here the CDR3 DNA reads TGTGCCTGGAGTTGGCAAGATACGCAGTATTTT. Its protein product is CAWSWQDTQYF. Together with reference TRBV30 and TRBJ2-3, the CDR3 gives the full variable domain: SQTIHQWPATLVQPVGSPLSLECTVEGTSNPNLYWYRQAAGRGLQLLFYSVGIGQISSEVPQNLSASRPQDRQFILSSKKLLLSDSGFYLCAWSWQDTQYFGPGTRLTVL.